This entry lists 20 T cell receptor beta chains sequenced from one sample in a study of blood T cell repertoires in COVID-19. TCRdb's table, derived via immunoSEQ multiplex PCR, lists solely in-frame clones and lacks some. The sample contains approximately 75,000 clones, about 86% of which appear only once. Sequenced input: peripheral blood. These receptors all stem from a man older than 75 with COVID-19, enrolled during active disease.

The chain links TRBV9 to TRBJ2-1; 9 bases match TRBD1. This CDR3 is built from 15 residues. Germline V gene data show CDR1 as SGDLS and CDR2 as YYNGEE. V trimming: 2 bases; J trimming: 1 base; junction bases outside the gene matches: 1. The CDR3 DNA reads as TGTGCCAGCAGCGTTGGACAGGGGTCCTACAATGAGCAGTTCTTC. This encodes CASSVGQGSYNEQFF.

This chain links TRBV6-4 with TRBJ1-6; no clear D gene. This CDR3 has 14 residues. Germline V CDR1 and CDR2: MRHNA, SNTAGT. The V and J ends lost 4 bases and 5 bases respectively, with 9 bases between them. Here the CDR3 reads CASSAAGNNSPLHF. The CDR3, as DNA: TGTGCCAGCAGTGCGGCAGGAAATAATTCACCCCTCCACTTT.

The V gene is TRBV5-4, the J gene TRBJ2-7; TRBD1 matches at 8 bases. Per the germline V gene, CDR1 is SGHNT and CDR2 is YYREEE (reference sequence). This CDR3 is built from 18 residues. With V trimmed by 0 bases and J by 0 bases, 11 bases remained unmatched. The chain's CDR3 is CASSLERVGQGPSYEQYF. CDR3 bases: TGTGCCAGCAGCTTGGAACGGGTCGGACAGGGTCCCTCCTACGAGCAGTACTTC.

This clone occurred once. The genes are TRBV15 and TRBJ1-5, with D perhaps TRBD1 (6 bases). CDR3 length: 13 residues. The ends were cut back, 4 bases at V and 6 bases at J, with 10 bases in the middle. Germline CDR1 LNHNV, CDR2 YYDKDF (reference sequence). The chain's CDR3 is CATSKDRIQPQHF. CDR3 sequence (DNA): TGTGCCACCAGCAAAGACAGGATTCAGCCCCAGCATTTT.

J is TRBJ1-2 and V is TRBV28; 8 positions agree with TRBD1. The CDR3 length is 15 residues. Germline trimming cut 4 bases from V and 5 bases from J; bases unmatched to any gene: 9. Germline assignment: CDR1 MDHEN and CDR2 SYDVKM. CDR3 nucleotides: TGTGCCAGCAGTTCCCCGGGACAGGCCACTTATGGCTACACCTTC. It encodes CASSSPGQATYGYTF.

The chain recombines TRBV6-5 with TRBJ1-2; 9 bases map to TRBD1. Looked up from germline, CDR1 is MNHEY and CDR2 is SVGAGI. V gave up 6 bases and J gave up 8 bases; unmatched junction bases: 4. This CDR3 is built from 12 residues. In nucleotides, the CDR3 is TGTGCCAGCAGCCGGACAGGGGCCGGCTACACCTTC. Its protein product is CASSRTGAGYTF.

The chain combines TRBV9 with TRBJ1-1; a possible D gene is TRBD1 (5 bases). Germline V gene lookup returns CDR1 SGDLS and CDR2 YYNGEE. V dropped 4 bases and J dropped 4 bases, with 14 bases sitting between them. The CDR3 spans 14 residues. The CDR3 region is CASSPQTASTEAFF. The CDR3 DNA is TGTGCCAGCAGCCCCCAGACAGCCAGCACTGAAGCTTTCTTT. Together with reference TRBV9 and TRBJ1-1, the CDR3 gives the full variable domain: DSGVTQTPKHLITATGQRVTLRCSPRSGDLSVYWYQQSLDQGLQFLIQYYNGEERAKGNILERFSAQQFPDLHSELNLSSLELGDSALYFCASSPQTASTEAFFGQGTRLTVV.

DNA for the CDR3: TGTGCCAGCAGCCGCCGGACTTCCCGTTTGTACCAAGAGACCCAGTACTTC. It encodes CASSRRTSRLYQETQYF. The J gene is TRBJ2-5, the V gene TRBV4-2; a possible D gene is TRBD2 (5 bases). Trimming removed 4 bases from V and 0 bases from J, with 18 bases in between. The CDR3 loop spans 17 amino acids. The germline V gene has CDR1 LGHNA and CDR2 YNFKEQ.

Written as DNA, the CDR3 is TGTGCCAGCTCACCGGCGCAGGGTAGGGTTGAAAAACTGTTTTTT. It translates to CASSPAQGRVEKLFF. The V gene is TRBV18, the J gene TRBJ1-4; D might be TRBD1 (5 bases). Germline loops: CDR1 KGHSH, CDR2 LQKENI. Trimming removed 3 bases from V and 7 bases from J, with 15 bases in between. The CDR3 runs to 15 residues.

V usage is TRBV28 and J usage is TRBJ2-7, with 7 positions matching TRBD1. In germline, CDR1 is MDHEN, CDR2 SYDVKM. Trimming at V came to 5 bases and at J to 4 bases, leaving 8 bases not matched to a gene. The CDR3 loop spans 14 amino acids. The CDR3 sequence: CASSPPGQVYEQYF. The CDR3 coding sequence is TGTGCCAGCAGTCCGCCCGGACAGGTGTACGAGCAGTACTTC.

The CDR3 loop is CASGRRDGYEQYF. Here the CDR3 DNA reads TGTGCCAGCGGGCGGAGGGATGGCTACGAGCAGTACTTC. The chain combines TRBV13 with TRBJ2-7; D might be TRBD2 (6 bases). Trimming took off 8 bases at V and 3 bases at J, with 14 bases between the two ends. From germline, CDR1 is PRHDT and CDR2 FYEKMQ (reference sequence). The CDR3 has 13 residues.

This chain links TRBV24-1 with TRBJ2-3; 9 bases align to TRBD1. This CDR3 spans 17 amino acids. V was pared by 5 bases and J by 0 bases, with 8 bases of the junction left unmatched. Germline assignment: CDR1 KGHDR and CDR2 SFDVKD. The CDR3 nucleotides are TGTGCCACCAGTGGGACACCGGGACAGGGCAGCACAGATACGCAGTATTTT. This codes for CATSGTPGQGSTDTQYF.

This chain uses TRBV5-1 with TRBJ2-1; TRBD2 matches at 8 bases. The CDR3 spans 15 residues. The germline gives CDR1 SGHRS, CDR2 YFSETQ. The V gene end was trimmed by 4 bases and the J gene end by 4 bases; junction bases not matched to a gene: 7. CDR3 in amino acids: CASSLRTSRYNEQFF. The CDR3 nucleotides read TGCGCCAGCAGCCTCAGGACTAGCCGTTACAATGAGCAGTTCTTC. Full variable domain (rest looked up from reference TRBV5-1 and TRBJ2-1): KAGVTQTPRYLIKTRGQQVTLSCSPISGHRSVSWYQQTPGQGLQFLFEYFSETQRNKGNFPGRFSGRQFSNSRSEMNVSTLELGDSALYLCASSLRTSRYNEQFFGPGTRLTVL.

This chain uses TRBV6-5 with TRBJ1-2; D gene ambiguous. The CDR3 totals 13 residues. The V end lost 2 bases, the J end lost 4 bases, and 8 bases lay between the germline ends. The V gene's germline CDR1 is MNHEY and CDR2 SVGAGI. This CDR3 reads CASSYERTYGYTF. Here the CDR3 DNA reads TGTGCCAGCAGTTACGAGCGGACCTATGGCTACACCTTC.

The CDR3 region has the DNA TGTGCCAGCAGCGGGGGACAGGGGTTTAGCTACACCTTC. Protein: CASSGGQGFSYTF. This chain links TRBV9 with TRBJ1-2; 10 nucleotides agree with TRBD1. Germline V CDR1 and CDR2: SGDLS, YYNGEE. V dropped 3 bases and J dropped 9; count of bases not matched to a gene: 5. The CDR3 is made up of 13 amino acids. The variable domain in full, completed from reference TRBV9 and TRBJ1-2, reads DSGVTQTPKHLITATGQRVTLRCSPRSGDLSVYWYQQSLDQGLQFLIQYYNGEERAKGNILERFSAQQFPDLHSELNLSSLELGDSALYFCASSGGQGFSYTFGSGTRLTVV.

This clone was seen only a few times. The chain uses TRBV6-5 and TRBJ2-7; TRBD1 aligns across 7 bases. Germline CDR1 MNHEY, CDR2 SVGAGI. J lost 2 bases, V lost 5 bases, and 6 bases had no gene match. CDR3 length equals 14 residues. The CDR3 DNA sequence: TGTGCCAGCAGTAACGACAGGGCCCCCTACGAGCAGTACTTC. Protein sequence: CASSNDRAPYEQYF.

This rearrangement joins TRBV6-2 or TRBV6-3 to TRBJ2-7; TRBD1 agrees at 10 bases. The junction had 2 bases not matched to a gene; V was cut back by 0 bases and J by 3 bases. This CDR3 has 15 residues. Germline CDR1 is MNHEY and CDR2 is SVGEGT. The CDR3 region has the DNA TGTGCCAGCAGTTACTCGACAGGGGGCTTCTACGAGCAGTACTTC. It encodes CASSYSTGGFYEQYF.

The chain employs TRBV27 and TRBJ1-4, with 7 bases lining up with TRBD1. Trimming removed 6 bases from V and 7 bases from J; junction bases left unmatched: 20. Germline CDR1 MNHEY, CDR2 SMNVEV (reference sequence). CDR3 length equals 18 residues. The CDR3, as DNA: TGTGCCAGCAGGAGGGACAGCACAAAAGCCCTACATGGTGAAAAACTGTTTTTT. This gives the protein CASRRDSTKALHGEKLFF.

The chain couples TRBV7-8 to TRBJ2-5; TRBD2 aligns across 10 bases. Trimming at V came to 3 bases and at J to 2 bases, leaving 6 bases not matched to a gene. Germline loops: CDR1 SGHVS, CDR2 FQNEAQ. CDR3 size: 16 residues. DNA for the CDR3: TGTGCCAGCAGCTTCTTGGGTAGCGGGGGGCAAGAGACCCAGTACTTC. This translates into CASSFLGSGGQETQYF.

The sample holds one count of this clone. The chain has TRBV3-1 (or the pseudogene TRBV3-2) and TRBJ2-5; 13 bases match TRBD2. From germline, CDR1 is LGHDT and CDR2 YNNKEL (reference sequence). The CDR3 spans 17 residues. After removal of 0 bases from V and 6 bases from J, the junction contained 7 bases not matched to a gene. The CDR3 spells CASSQELAGGPWKTQYF. The DNA for the CDR3 is TGTGCCAGCAGCCAAGAACTAGCGGGGGGGCCGTGGAAGACCCAGTACTTC.